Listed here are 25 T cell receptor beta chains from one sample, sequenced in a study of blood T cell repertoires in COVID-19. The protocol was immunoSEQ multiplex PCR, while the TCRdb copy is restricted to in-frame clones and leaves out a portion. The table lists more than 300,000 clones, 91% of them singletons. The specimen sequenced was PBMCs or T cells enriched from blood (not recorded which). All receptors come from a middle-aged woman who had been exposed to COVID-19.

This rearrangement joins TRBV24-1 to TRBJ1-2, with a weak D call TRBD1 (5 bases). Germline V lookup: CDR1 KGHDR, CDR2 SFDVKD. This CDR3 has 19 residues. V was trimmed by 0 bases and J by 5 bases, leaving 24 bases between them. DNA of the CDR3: TGTGCCACCAGTGATTTGCGACGATGGGAGGGGCGGCAGAGTTATGGCTACACCTTC. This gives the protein CATSDLRRWEGRQSYGYTF.

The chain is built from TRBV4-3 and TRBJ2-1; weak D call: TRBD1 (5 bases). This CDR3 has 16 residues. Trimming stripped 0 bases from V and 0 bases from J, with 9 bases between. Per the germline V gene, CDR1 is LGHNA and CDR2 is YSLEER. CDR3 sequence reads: CASSQDGQGSYNEQFF. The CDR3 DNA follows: TGCGCCAGCAGCCAAGATGGTCAGGGCTCCTACAATGAGCAGTTCTTC.

The CDR3 here is CASTDPGHGQPQHF. CDR3 sequence (DNA): TGTGCCAGTACCGACCCAGGGCATGGTCAGCCCCAGCATTTT. The chain carries TRBV19 and TRBJ1-5; possibly TRBD1 for D (5 bases). The V end was cut by 7 bases, the J end by 6 bases, with 16 bases between. CDR1 is LNHDA and CDR2 is SQIVND in the germline V gene (reference sequence). The CDR3 totals 14 residues.

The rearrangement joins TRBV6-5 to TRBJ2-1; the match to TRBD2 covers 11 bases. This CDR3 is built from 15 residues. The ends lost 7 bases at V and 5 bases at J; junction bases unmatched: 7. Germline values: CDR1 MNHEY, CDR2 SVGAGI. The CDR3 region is CASIIAGGEHNEQFF. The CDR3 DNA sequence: TGTGCCAGCATAATAGCGGGAGGGGAGCACAATGAGCAGTTCTTC.

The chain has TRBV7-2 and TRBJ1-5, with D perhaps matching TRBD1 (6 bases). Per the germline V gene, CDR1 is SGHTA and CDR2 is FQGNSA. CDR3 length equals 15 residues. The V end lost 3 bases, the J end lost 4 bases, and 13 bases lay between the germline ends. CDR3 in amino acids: CASSLAGAGNQPQHF. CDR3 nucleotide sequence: TGTGCCAGCAGCTTGGCGGGGGCGGGAAATCAGCCCCAGCATTTT.

The CDR3 DNA follows: TGTGCCAGCTCACCAGGGGGCGGTAAGGGCACTGAAGCTTTCTTT. Translating it yields CASSPGGGKGTEAFF. The gene calls are TRBV18 and TRBJ1-1, with D perhaps TRBD1 (6 bases). The CDR3 is 15 residues long. CDR1 is KGHSH and CDR2 is LQKENI in the germline V gene. The V end lost 2 bases, the J end lost 4 bases, and 14 bases lay between the germline ends.

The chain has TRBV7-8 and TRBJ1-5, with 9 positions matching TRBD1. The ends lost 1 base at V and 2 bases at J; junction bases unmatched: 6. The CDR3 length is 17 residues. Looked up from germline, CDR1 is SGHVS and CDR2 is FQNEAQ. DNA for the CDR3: TGTGCCAGCAGCTTAGTCCCTCGGGACAGGGGCAATCAGCCCCAGCATTTT. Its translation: CASSLVPRDRGNQPQHF.

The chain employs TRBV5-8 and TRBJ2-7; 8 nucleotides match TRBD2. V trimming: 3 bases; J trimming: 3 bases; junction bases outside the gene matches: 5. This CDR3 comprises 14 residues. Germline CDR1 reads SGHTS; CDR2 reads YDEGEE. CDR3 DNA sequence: TGTGCCAGCAGCTCCGGGACTAGGATCTACGAGCAGTACTTC. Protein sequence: CASSSGTRIYEQYF. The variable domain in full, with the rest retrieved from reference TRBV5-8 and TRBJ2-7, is EAGVTQSPTHLIKTRGQQATLRCSPISGHTSVYWYQQALGLGLQFLLWYDEGEERNRGNFPPRFSGRQFPNYSSELNVNALELEDSALYLCASSSGTRIYEQYFGPGTRLTVT.

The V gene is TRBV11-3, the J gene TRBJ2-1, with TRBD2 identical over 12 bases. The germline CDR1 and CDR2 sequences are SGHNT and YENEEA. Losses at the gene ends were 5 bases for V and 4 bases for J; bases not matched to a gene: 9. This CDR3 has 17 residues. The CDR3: CASSKLAGGTLYNEQFF. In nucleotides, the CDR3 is TGTGCCAGCAGCAAACTAGCGGGAGGTACCCTATACAATGAGCAGTTCTTC.

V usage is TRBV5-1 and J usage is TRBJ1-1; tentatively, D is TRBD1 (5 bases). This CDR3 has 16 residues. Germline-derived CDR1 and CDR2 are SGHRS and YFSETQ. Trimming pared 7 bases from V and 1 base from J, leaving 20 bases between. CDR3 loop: CASCGGDLPKNTEAFF. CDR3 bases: TGCGCCAGCTGCGGGGGGGACCTCCCTAAGAACACTGAAGCTTTCTTT.

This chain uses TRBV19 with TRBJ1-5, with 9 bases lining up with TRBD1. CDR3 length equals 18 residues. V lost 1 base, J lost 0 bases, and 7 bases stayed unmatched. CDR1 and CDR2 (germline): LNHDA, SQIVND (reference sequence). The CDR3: CASSIVYRGLHSNQPQHF. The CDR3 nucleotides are TGTGCCAGTAGTATAGTTTACAGGGGGCTTCATAGCAATCAGCCCCAGCATTTT.

The CDR3 DNA is TGTGCCAGCAGTTTAAAAGCGGGCACTGAAGCTTTCTTT. It encodes CASSLKAGTEAFF. This chain uses TRBV12-3 or TRBV12-4 with TRBJ1-1, with D uncertain. The CDR3 length is 13 residues. V shed 2 bases and J shed 4 bases, with 8 bases lying between them.

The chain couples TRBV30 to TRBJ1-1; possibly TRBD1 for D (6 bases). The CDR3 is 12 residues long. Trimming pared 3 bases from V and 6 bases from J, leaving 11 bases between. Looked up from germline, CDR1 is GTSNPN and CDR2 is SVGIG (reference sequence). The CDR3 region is CAWRRTGSEAFF. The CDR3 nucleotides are TGTGCCTGGAGGCGAACAGGGTCTGAAGCTTTCTTT.

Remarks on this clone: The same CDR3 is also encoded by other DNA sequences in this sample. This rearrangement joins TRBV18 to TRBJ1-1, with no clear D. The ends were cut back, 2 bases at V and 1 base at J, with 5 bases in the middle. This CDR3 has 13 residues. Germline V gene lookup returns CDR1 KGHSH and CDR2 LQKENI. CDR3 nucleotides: TGTGCCAGCTCACCAACACAGAACACTGAAGCTTTCTTT. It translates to CASSPTQNTEAFF.

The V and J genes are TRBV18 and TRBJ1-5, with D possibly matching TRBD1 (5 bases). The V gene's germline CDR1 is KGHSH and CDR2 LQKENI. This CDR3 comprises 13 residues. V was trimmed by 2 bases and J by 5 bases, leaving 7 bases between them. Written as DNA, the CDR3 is TGTGCCAGCTCACCAGTGACAGATCAGCCCCAGCATTTT. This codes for CASSPVTDQPQHF.

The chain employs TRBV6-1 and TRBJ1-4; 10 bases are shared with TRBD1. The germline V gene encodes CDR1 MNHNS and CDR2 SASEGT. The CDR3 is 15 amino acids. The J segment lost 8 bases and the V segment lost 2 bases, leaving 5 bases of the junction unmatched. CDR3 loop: CASSEWDRGREKLFF. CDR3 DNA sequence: TGTGCCAGCAGTGAATGGGACAGGGGTAGGGAAAAACTGTTTTTT.

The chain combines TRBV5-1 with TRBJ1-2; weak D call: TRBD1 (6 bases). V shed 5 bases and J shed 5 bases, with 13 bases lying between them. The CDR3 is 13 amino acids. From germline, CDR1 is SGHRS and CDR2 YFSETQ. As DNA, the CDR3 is TGCGCCAGCAGGGATGCAGGGGCTTATGGCTACACCTTC. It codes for CASRDAGAYGYTF.

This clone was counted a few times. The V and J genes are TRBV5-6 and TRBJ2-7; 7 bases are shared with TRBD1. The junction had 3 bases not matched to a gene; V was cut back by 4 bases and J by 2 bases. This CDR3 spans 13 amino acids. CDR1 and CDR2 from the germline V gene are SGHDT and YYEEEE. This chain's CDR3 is CASSRGTAYEQYF. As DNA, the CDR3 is TGTGCCAGCAGCCGAGGGACAGCCTACGAGCAGTACTTC.

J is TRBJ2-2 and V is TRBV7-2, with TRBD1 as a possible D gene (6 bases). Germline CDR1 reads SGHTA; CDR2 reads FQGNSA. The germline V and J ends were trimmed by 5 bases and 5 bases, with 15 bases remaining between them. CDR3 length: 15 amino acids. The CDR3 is CASSRYRGGTGELFF. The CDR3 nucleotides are TGTGCCAGCAGCCGCTACCGAGGGGGAACCGGGGAGCTGTTTTTT.

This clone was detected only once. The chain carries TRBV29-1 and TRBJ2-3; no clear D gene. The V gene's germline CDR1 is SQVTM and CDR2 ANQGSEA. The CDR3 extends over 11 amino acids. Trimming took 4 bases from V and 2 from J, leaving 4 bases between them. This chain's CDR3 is CSVALTDTQYF. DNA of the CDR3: TGCAGCGTTGCCCTCACAGATACGCAGTATTTT.

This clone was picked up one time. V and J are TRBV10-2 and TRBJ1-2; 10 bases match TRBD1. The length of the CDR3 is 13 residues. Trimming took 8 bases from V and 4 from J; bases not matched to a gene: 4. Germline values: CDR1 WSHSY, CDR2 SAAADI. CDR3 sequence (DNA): TGCGCCAGCCGGGACAGGGGCATCTATGGCTACACCTTC. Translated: CASRDRGIYGYTF.

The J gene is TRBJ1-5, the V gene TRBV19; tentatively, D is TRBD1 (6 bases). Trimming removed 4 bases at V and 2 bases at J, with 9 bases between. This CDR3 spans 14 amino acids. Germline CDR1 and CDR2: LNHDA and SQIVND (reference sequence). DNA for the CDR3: TGTGCCAGTAGTAGGGGGCCGCGCAATCAGCCCCAGCATTTT. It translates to CASSRGPRNQPQHF. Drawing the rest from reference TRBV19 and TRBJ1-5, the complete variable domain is DGGITQSPKYLFRKEGQNVTLSCEQNLNHDAMYWYRQDPGQGLRLIYYSQIVNDFQKGDIAEGYSVSREKKESFPLTVTSAQKNPTAFYLCASSRGPRNQPQHFGDGTRLSIL.

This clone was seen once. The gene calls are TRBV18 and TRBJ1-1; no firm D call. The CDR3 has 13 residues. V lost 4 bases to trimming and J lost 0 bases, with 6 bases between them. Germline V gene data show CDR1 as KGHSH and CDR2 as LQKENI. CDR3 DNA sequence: TGTGCCAGCTCACGGGCCCTGAACACTGAAGCTTTCTTT. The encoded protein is CASSRALNTEAFF.

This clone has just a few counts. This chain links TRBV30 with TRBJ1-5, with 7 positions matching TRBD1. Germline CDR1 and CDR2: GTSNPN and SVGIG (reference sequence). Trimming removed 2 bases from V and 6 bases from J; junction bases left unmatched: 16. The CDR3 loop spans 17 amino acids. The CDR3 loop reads CAWSPLGPPDRAQPQHF. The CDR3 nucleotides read TGTGCCTGGAGTCCCCTTGGCCCCCCCGACAGGGCTCAGCCCCAGCATTTT.

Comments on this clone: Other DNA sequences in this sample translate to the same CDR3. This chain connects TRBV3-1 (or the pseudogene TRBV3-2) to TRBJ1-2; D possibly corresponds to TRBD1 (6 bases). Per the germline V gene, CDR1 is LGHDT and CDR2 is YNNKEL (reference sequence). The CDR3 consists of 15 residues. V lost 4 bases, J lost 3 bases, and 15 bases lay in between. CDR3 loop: CASSPTLQGDYGYTF. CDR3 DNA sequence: TGTGCCAGCAGCCCCACACTACAGGGAGACTATGGCTACACCTTC.